Sequencing of this T cell receptor beta chain was carried out in a study of graft-versus-host responses after intestinal transplantation. Whole-study context: Recipients had multivisceral, liver-intestinal, or isolated intestinal transplants. Every recipient underwent anti-thymocyte globulin induction, then tacrolimus and steroids for 3 to 4 years.

Study-wide findings and caveats: The highest levels of circulating GvH clones went along with early declines in HvG clones after transplant.

Comments on this clone: Its matching antigen is unknown.

The authors processed graft tissue to release intraepithelial and lamina propria lymphocytes. Germline CDR1 reads MNHNS; CDR2 reads SASEGT. The CDR3 is made up of 15 amino acids. Trimming left V 4 bases short and J 6 bases short, with 15 bases between. TCRdb's copy holds only in-frame clones and misses some; the assay was immunoSEQ multiplex PCR. Seen here are under 2,000 clones, around 77% observed once, and the top ten hold about 30%. The clonotype was recovered from a human patient who received an intestinal transplant, so some T cells may come from the graft donor. V is TRBV6-1 and J is TRBJ1-4, with a tentative D call TRBD1 (6 bases). The starting material was ileum tissue, obtained approximately 520 days after transplant. Here the CDR3 reads CASSVGGALDEKLFF. Written as DNA, the CDR3 is TGTGCCAGCAGTGTGGGGGGGGCCTTAGATGAAAAACTGTTTTTT.